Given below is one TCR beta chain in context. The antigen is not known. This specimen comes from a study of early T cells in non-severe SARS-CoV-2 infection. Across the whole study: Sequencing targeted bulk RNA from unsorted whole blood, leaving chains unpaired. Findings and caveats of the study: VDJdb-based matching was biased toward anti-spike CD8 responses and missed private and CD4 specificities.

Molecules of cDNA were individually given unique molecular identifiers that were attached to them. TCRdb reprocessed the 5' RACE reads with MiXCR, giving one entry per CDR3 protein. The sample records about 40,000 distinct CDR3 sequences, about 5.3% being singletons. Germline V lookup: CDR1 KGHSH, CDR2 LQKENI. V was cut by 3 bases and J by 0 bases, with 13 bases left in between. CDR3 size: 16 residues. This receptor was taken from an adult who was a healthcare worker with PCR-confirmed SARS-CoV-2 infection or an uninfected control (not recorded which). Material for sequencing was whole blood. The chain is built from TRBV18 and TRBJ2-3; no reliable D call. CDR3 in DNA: TGTGCCAGCTCACCGACCCCCCGGCATAGCACAGATACGCAGTATTTT. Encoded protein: CASSPTPRHSTDTQYF.